The present TCR beta chain was sequenced within a study of long-term antiretroviral therapy in people with HIV. Study-level points and caveats: Blood dating 2004 to 2017 may reflect older ART regimens. Spans of CDR3 length were tighter for HIV repertoires than for controls.

This CDR3 has 14 amino acids. Germline V CDR1 and CDR2: SNHLY, FYNNEI. V gave up 1 base and J gave up 6 bases, with 13 bases separating them. Comment on this clone: Its target is not known.

A v3.0 immunoSEQ assay was performed at survey level. The assay was immunoSEQ multiplex PCR, and TCRdb's table has in-frame clones only and misses some. The sample lists some 21,000 clones, about 80% occurring once. The receptor was derived from a man aged 45 to 65 with HIV. V gene TRBV2 combines with J gene TRBJ2-7; TRBD1 might be the D (6 bases). Here the sequenced sample was unsorted PBMCs, taken 0.3 years after starting antiretroviral therapy. This chain's CDR3 is CASSEVWARGEQYF. CDR3 nucleotides: TGTGCCAGCAGTGAAGTTTGGGCCAGGGGCGAGCAGTACTTC. The complete variable domain, with remaining parts taken from reference TRBV2 and TRBJ2-7, reads EPEVTQTPSHQVTQMGQEVILRCVPISNHLYFYWYRQILGQKVEFLVSFYNNEISEKSEIFDDQFSVERPDGSNFTLKIRSTKLEDSAMYFCASSEVWARGEQYFGPGTRLTVT.